This is a list of T cell receptor beta chains from one sample in a study of blood T cell repertoires in COVID-19. Profiled with immunoSEQ multiplex PCR; TCRdb holds only in-frame clones, not every one. The table includes 300,000 to 400,000 clones, 85% to 90% detected once. Sequencing was done on a sample of peripheral blood. These receptors were taken from a human donor in a cohort sampled during active COVID-19. CDR3s include the opening cysteine and the closing phenylalanine or tryptophan. D genes are given only for firm matches. Clone size appears in some rows only: once, few, many, or a class for an expanded clone.

>.|TRBJ1-6|TRBV28|.
TGTGCCAGCAGCCGGTTAAGAACCGGTTATAATTCACCCCTCCACTTT
CASSRLRTGYNSPLHF
>once|TRBJ2-3|TRBV29-1|TRBD2
TGCAGCGTCACGGGACTAGCGGGGGCCACAGATACGCAGTATTTT
CSVTGLAGATDTQYF
>.|TRBJ2-1|TRBV4-2|TRBD2
TGTGCCAGCAGCTCACATGGACTAGCGGGGAACCCCTACAATGAGCAGTTCTTC
CASSSHGLAGNPYNEQFF
>.|TRBJ2-7|TRBV27|TRBD2
TGTGCCAGCAGGGTACTAGCGGACGGGTTAGAGCAGTACTTC
CASRVLADGLEQYF
>.|TRBJ2-7|TRBV27|TRBD2
TGTGCCAGCAGTTTGAAAGGGGAGGGATACGAGCAGTACTTC
CASSLKGEGYEQYF
>once|TRBJ2-3|TRBV6-5|TRBD2
TGTGCCTCCTGGACTAGCGGAACAGATACGCAGTATTTT
CASWTSGTDTQYF
>.|TRBJ1-2|TRBV9|TRBD1
TGTGCCAGCAGCGTAGACGCGGGACAGGGAACTCATGGCTACACCTTC
CASSVDAGQGTHGYTF
>.|TRBJ2-7|TRBV7-9|.
TGTGCCAGCAGTCCAACAGGTTATGAGCAGTACTTC
CASSPTGYEQYF
>few|TRBJ2-2|TRBV10-1|.
TGCGCCAGCAGTAAACAGGGTAACACCGGGGAGCTGTTTTTT
CASSKQGNTGELFF
>.|TRBJ1-5|TRBV19|.
TGTGCCAGTAGTATAGATGCAGGGGAAGGCAATCAGCCCCAGCATTTT
CASSIDAGEGNQPQHF
>.|TRBJ1-5|TRBV27|TRBD1
TGTGCCAGCAGTTTGGGGACAGGAGGAAATCAGCCCCAGCATTTT
CASSLGTGGNQPQHF
>.|TRBJ2-7|TRBV7-3|.
TGTGCCCGGAAGGGGGTTTTAAACTACGAGCAGTACTTC
CARKGVLNYEQYF
>.|TRBJ2-5|TRBV30|.
TGTGCCTGGGGGGCTAGCCAAGAGACCCAGTACTTC
CAWGASQETQYF
>.|TRBJ1-1|TRBV27|TRBD1
TGTGCCAGCACCTCCATAGGACAGGGTCTGAACACTGAAGCTTTCTTT
CASTSIGQGLNTEAFF
>few|TRBJ2-2|TRBV25-1|.
TGTGCCAGCAGTGTTCAGCGGGTGGAAAGGAACACCGGGGAGCTGTTTTTT
CASSVQRVERNTGELFF
>.|TRBJ1-1|TRBV15|.
TGTGCCACCAGAGCAGGGATGAACACTGAAGCTTTCTTT
CATRAGMNTEAFF
>.|TRBJ2-2|TRBV5-6|.
TGTGCCAGCCGCGCGAGGGTTGGCGGGGAGCTGTTTTTT
CASRARVGGELFF
>.|TRBJ2-1|TRBV5-4|.
TGTGCCAGCAGCTTCCGGGGAAGCTCCTACAATGAGCAGTTCTTC
CASSFRGSSYNEQFF
>.|TRBJ2-5|TRBV5-1|.
TGCGCCAGCAGCTTATCATCAGGGGCCCGCCAAGAGACCCAGTACTTC
CASSLSSGARQETQYF
>.|TRBJ1-1|TRBV7-8|.
TGTGCCAGCAGCCCGGACACTTCGGGAGCTTTCTTT
CASSPDTSGAFF
>.|TRBJ2-1|TRBV2|.
TGTGCCAGTAGTGGCGGCCCTTACAATGAGCAGTTCTTC
CASSGGPYNEQFF
>.|TRBJ2-3|TRBV6-4|.
TGTGCCAGCAGACGGGACTCCTCCCGCACAGATACGCAGTATTTT
CASRRDSSRTDTQYF
>.|TRBJ1-4|TRBV5-1|.
TGCGCCAGCAGCCGCGGGCCCTCCGTCGGGGAAAAACTGTTTTTT
CASSRGPSVGEKLFF
>.|TRBJ2-1|TRBV27|.
TGTGCCAGCAGTTTAAATATAAACAATGAGCAGTTCTTC
CASSLNINNEQFF
>once|TRBJ2-3|TRBV27|.
TGTGCCAGCAGTTTGCGGGGCACAGATACGCAGTATTTT
CASSLRGTDTQYF
>.|TRBJ1-1|TRBV6-1|TRBD1
TGTGCCAGCAGTGACAGGGGGCGGGACACTGAAGCTTTCTTT
CASSDRGRDTEAFF
>.|TRBJ1-2|TRBV6-5|.
TGTGCCAGCAGCGCCATACAGGGAAATGGCTACACCTTC
CASSAIQGNGYTF
>.|TRBJ1-2|TRBV7-2|TRBD1
TGTGCCAGCAGCCCCCAGGGGGGCCAGGGAGTAGATGGCTACACCTTC
CASSPQGGQGVDGYTF
>few|TRBJ2-7|TRBV24-1|.
TGTGCCACCAGCGGACATAACTACGAGCAGTACTTC
CATSGHNYEQYF
>.|TRBJ2-5|TRBV19|TRBD1
TGTGCCAGTAGGACAGGGGGCGGAGAGACCCAGTACTTC
CASRTGGGETQYF
>.|TRBJ2-1|TRBV24-1|TRBD2
TGTGCCACCAGTGACCCCGCGACTAGCGGGAGGGCCGATTCCAATGAGCAGTTCTTC
CATSDPATSGRADSNEQFF
>.|TRBJ1-5|TRBV19|TRBD1
TGTGCCAGTAGTTCGAACCCCGGGACAGGGGCTGGTCAGCCCCAGCATTTT
CASSSNPGTGAGQPQHF
>.|TRBJ2-1|TRBV7-8|TRBD2
TGTGCCAGCATTTGGACTAGCGGGGTGAGCTCCTACAATGAGCAGTTCTTC
CASIWTSGVSSYNEQFF
>.|TRBJ2-1|TRBV4-2|.
TGTGCCAGCAGCCAAGAAGTAACGGAGGGATGGCAGTTCTTC
CASSQEVTEGWQFF
>.|TRBJ1-1|TRBV5-1|TRBD1
TGCGCCAGCGGAACAGGGGCTGAAGCTTTCTTT
CASGTGAEAFF
>.|TRBJ2-3|TRBV7-9|TRBD1
TGTGCCAGCAGCTCGACAGGGCTAGATACGCAGTATTTT
CASSSTGLDTQYF